The rows below give T cell receptor beta chains drawn from one sample of a study of blood T cell repertoires in COVID-19. Profiling relied on immunoSEQ multiplex PCR, and the TCRdb table lists in-frame clones only, not all of them. The sample contains around 170,000 clones, about 87% of which appear only once. The sequencing input was peripheral blood. These receptors were collected from a man in his fifties or sixties with acute or convalescent COVID-19. Each CDR3 is given with its conserved first and last residue. A D gene is named only where the DNA matches it firmly. Size is omitted from some rows. Given values are once, few, many or a class for expanded clones.

D	J	V	size	CDR3	DNA
TRBD1	TRBJ1-2	TRBV10-3	.	CAISTQGQYGYTF	TGTGCCATCAGTACCCAGGGACAGTATGGCTACACCTTC
TRBD1	TRBJ1-5	TRBV18	.	CASSQGAGNQPQHF	TGTGCCAGCTCACAGGGGGCGGGCAATCAGCCCCAGCATTTT
TRBD1	TRBJ2-3	TRBV18	.	CASSPGQGGTSTDTQYF	TGTGCCAGCTCACCAGGACAGGGGGGTACTAGCACAGATACGCAGTATTTT
.	TRBJ2-7	TRBV19	.	CASSIQGYEQYF	TGTGCCAGTAGTATACAGGGGTACGAGCAGTACTTC
TRBD2	TRBJ2-1	TRBV7-3	.	CAGSLGLAGYNEQFF	TGTGCCGGCAGCTTAGGCCTAGCGGGGTACAATGAGCAGTTCTTC
TRBD1	TRBJ1-2	TRBV5-4	.	CASSGQGGNGYTF	TGTGCCAGCAGCGGACAGGGGGGGAATGGCTACACCTTC
.	TRBJ1-4	TRBV27	.	CASSLYPSATNEKLFF	TGTGCCAGCAGTTTATATCCCTCTGCAACTAATGAAAAACTGTTTTTT
TRBD1	TRBJ2-4	TRBV24-1	many	CATRRDREGIQYF	TGTGCCACCAGGCGGGACAGGGAGGGGATTCAGTACTTC
.	TRBJ2-5	TRBV6-5	.	CASTDQETQYF	TGTGCCAGCACCGACCAAGAGACCCAGTACTTC
.	TRBJ1-2	TRBV30	.	CAWSVGQGNYGYTF	TGTGCCTGGAGTGTAGGTCAGGGGAACTATGGCTACACCTTC
.	TRBJ2-1	TRBV7-2	.	CASSLKENPRQFF	TGTGCCAGCAGCTTAAAGGAGAACCCTCGCCAGTTCTTC
.	TRBJ2-2	TRBV6-6	.	CASSYAENTGELFF	TGTGCCAGCAGTTACGCAGAAAACACCGGGGAGCTGTTTTTT
TRBD1	TRBJ1-5	TRBV19	.	CASSNRQGRQPQHF	TGTGCCAGTAGTAACCGACAGGGCCGTCAGCCCCAGCATTTT
TRBD1	TRBJ2-7	TRBV7-3	.	CASSLGTGVYEQYF	TGTGCCAGCAGCTTAGGGACAGGGGTATACGAGCAGTACTTC
TRBD1	TRBJ2-5	TRBV2	.	CASSEGDRGGETQYF	TGTGCCAGCAGTGAGGGGGACAGGGGCGGGGAGACCCAGTACTTC
TRBD1	TRBJ2-6	TRBV24-1	.	CATRGQGAGANVLTF	TGTGCCACCAGGGGACAGGGTGCTGGGGCCAACGTCCTGACTTTC
TRBD1	TRBJ1-1	TRBV5-8	.	CASSFGQVRRNTEAFF	TGTGCCAGCAGCTTCGGACAGGTCAGACGGAACACTGAAGCTTTCTTT
.	TRBJ2-2	TRBV19	few	CASSIVRDTGELFF	TGTGCCAGTAGTATAGTCAGGGACACCGGGGAGCTGTTTTTT
.	TRBJ1-2	TRBV5-1	.	CASSLTGGNYGYTF	TGCGCCAGCAGCTTAACGGGGGGGAACTATGGCTACACCTTC
.	TRBJ1-4	TRBV7-2	.	CASSLGGGYNEKLFF	TGTGCCAGCAGCTTAGGGGGAGGCTATAATGAAAAACTGTTTTTT
.	TRBJ1-4	TRBV4-3	.	CASSQDTAHGSEKLFF	TGCGCCAGCAGCCAAGATACGGCGCATGGGAGTGAAAAACTGTTTTTT
.	TRBJ1-1	TRBV6-5	.	CASSAVGDTEAFF	TGTGCCAGCAGCGCTGTGGGCGACACTGAAGCTTTCTTT
TRBD1	TRBJ1-2	TRBV6-6	.	CASSPRTGTYGYTF	TGTGCCAGCAGTCCTCGGACAGGAACATATGGCTACACCTTC
.	TRBJ1-2	TRBV11-2	.	CASSSYRAGYTF	TGTGCCAGCAGCTCTTACAGGGCCGGCTACACCTTC
.	TRBJ1-2	TRBV6-5	.	CASRPRGQLNYGYTF	TGTGCCAGCAGACCCCGCGGACAGCTGAACTATGGCTACACCTTC
.	TRBJ1-2	TRBV24-1	.	CATSDRVYNYGYTF	TGTGCCACCAGTGATCGAGTGTATAACTATGGCTACACCTTC
.	TRBJ2-1	TRBV9	.	CASSDRAHEQFF	TGTGCCAGCAGCGACAGGGCCCATGAGCAGTTCTTC
.	TRBJ2-2	TRBV29-1	.	CSGWRRDTGELFF	TGCAGCGGGTGGAGGCGGGACACCGGGGAGCTGTTTTTT